The rows below give T cell receptor beta chains drawn from one sample of a study of Ad26.COV2.S vaccination and SARS-CoV-2 variants. Libraries were prepared by immunoSEQ multiplex PCR; TCRdb keeps only in-frame clonotypes and omits some of them. This table has 300,000 to 400,000 clones, roughly 90% appearing once. Source: peripheral blood, taken in a trial of Ad26.COV2.S vaccine versus placebo. The receptors derive from a person aged 18-60 years who received the Ad26.COV2.S COVID-19 vaccine or a placebo. CDR3s include the opening cysteine and the closing phenylalanine or tryptophan. The D gene is left open where the match is weak. Size is stated for part of the rows, as once, few or many counts, or as a class when the clone is expanded.

v_gene,j_gene,d_gene,abundance,CDR3nt,CDR3aa
TRBV18,TRBJ1-2,TRBD1,NA,TGTGCCAGCTCAGGACAGGGCGAATATGGCTACACCTTC,CASSGQGEYGYTF
TRBV19,TRBJ1-4,NA,once,TGTGCCAGTAGTATCGGGATAGCAACTAATGAAAAACTGTTTTTT,CASSIGIATNEKLFF
TRBV6-5,TRBJ1-2,NA,NA,TGTGCCAGTCACACCGGGACACAACGTTACTATGGCTACACCTTC,CASHTGTQRYYGYTF
TRBV6-5,TRBJ1-1,NA,NA,TGTGCCAGCAGTTCCCCCGCAGGGAGCACTGAAGCTTTCTTT,CASSSPAGSTEAFF
TRBV7-2,TRBJ1-6,NA,NA,TGTGCCAGCAGCTTCCGAATCCTTCTCTACCCTAACTATTCACCCCTCCACTTT,CASSFRILLYPNYSPLHF
TRBV7-9,TRBJ2-7,NA,few,TGTGCCACCCATAAGGGATCCGAGCAGTACTTC,CATHKGSEQYF
TRBV6-4,TRBJ1-1,NA,once,TGTGCCAGCAGCGTCGGGACCGACACTGAAGCTTTCTTT,CASSVGTDTEAFF
TRBV6-1,TRBJ2-7,NA,NA,TGTGCCAGCAGTGAAGATATAGGGCTAATCACCTACGAGCAGTACTTC,CASSEDIGLITYEQYF
TRBV18,TRBJ2-3,NA,NA,TGTGCCAGCTCACCACTTGACAGCACAGATACGCAGTATTTT,CASSPLDSTDTQYF
TRBV3-1/TRBV3-2,TRBJ1-1,NA,NA,TGTGCCAGCAGCCCCTTCGCGAGTAACACTGAAGCTTTCTTT,CASSPFASNTEAFF
TRBV7-3,TRBJ1-1,NA,few,TGTGCCAGCAGGCGGCAGGGAGGGACTGAAGCTTTCTTT,CASRRQGGTEAFF
TRBV7-2,TRBJ1-1,NA,NA,TGTGCCAGCAGCCATGGAACGGCAAAGGGGGGGCGCGTTGAAGCTTTCTTT,CASSHGTAKGGRVEAFF
TRBV19,TRBJ2-7,NA,NA,TGTGCCAGTAGTCCCCCCTTTGGCGGGGAGCAGTACTTC,CASSPPFGGEQYF
TRBV24-1,TRBJ1-2,NA,NA,TGTGCCACCAGTGACACCCTGGGCGGGGCCGGTAAGGGTGGCTACACCTTC,CATSDTLGGAGKGGYTF
TRBV19,TRBJ2-7,TRBD1,NA,TGTGCCAGTAGTCCCGGGACAGGGGGCTGGGAGCAGTACTTC,CASSPGTGGWEQYF
TRBV7-2,TRBJ1-1,NA,NA,TGTGCCAGCAGCAGACAAGGGGAGGGAAAAGCTTTCTTT,CASSRQGEGKAFF
TRBV9,TRBJ2-5,NA,NA,TGTGCCAGCAGCCCCGGGCAGGCACGACAGTACCAAGAGACCCAGTACTTC,CASSPGQARQYQETQYF
TRBV4-3,TRBJ2-5,NA,NA,TGCGCCAGCAGCCAAGATCGGTGGGGTGGAGGGGCCCAAGAGACCCAGTACTTC,CASSQDRWGGGAQETQYF
TRBV10-3,TRBJ2-3,TRBD2,NA,TGTGCCATCAGTGAGTTTCAACTAGCGGGGGGAACTAGCACAGATACGCAGTATTTT,CAISEFQLAGGTSTDTQYF
TRBV15,TRBJ2-3,NA,once,TGTGCCACCAGCAGAGAACGCGAGATTGCAGATACGCAGTATTTT,CATSREREIADTQYF
TRBV3-1/TRBV3-2,TRBJ2-7,TRBD2,NA,TGTGCCAGCAGCCAAGAGGCTAGCGGGCGGGACGAGCAGTACTTC,CASSQEASGRDEQYF
TRBV11-2,TRBJ2-3,NA,NA,TGTGCCAGCAGCTTAGGTCGTACAGATACGCAGTATTTT,CASSLGRTDTQYF
TRBV7-8,TRBJ2-2,NA,NA,TGTGCCAGCAGCTTTTCATTGCTGGATACTAGGAGGGGGGAGCTGTTTTTT,CASSFSLLDTRRGELFF
TRBV4-1,TRBJ1-2,NA,NA,TGCGCCAGCAGCCAAGATAGGGGGTTTGGCTACACCTTC,CASSQDRGFGYTF
TRBV7-9,TRBJ2-5,NA,once,TGTGCCAGCACCGAGTCAGGAGAGACCCAGTACTTC,CASTESGETQYF
TRBV27,TRBJ1-2,TRBD1,NA,TGTGCCAGCAGTCCTCACTCGACAGGGGGCGGCTATGGCTACACCTTC,CASSPHSTGGGYGYTF
TRBV7-2,TRBJ1-2,TRBD1,NA,TGTGCCAGCAGCCCCGGACAGGGAAACTATGGCTACACCTTC,CASSPGQGNYGYTF
TRBV4-1,TRBJ2-7,NA,NA,TGCGCCAGCAGCCAAGGGCCCCAGGGGTCCCCCTACGAGCAGTACTTC,CASSQGPQGSPYEQYF
TRBV7-9,TRBJ1-1,TRBD1,NA,TGTGCCAGCAGCCACGGGACAGGGGGCGTCGGCACTGAAGCTTTCTTT,CASSHGTGGVGTEAFF
TRBV29-1,TRBJ1-1,TRBD1,NA,TGCAGCGTTTTGACAGGGATGGGCACTGAAGCTTTCTTT,CSVLTGMGTEAFF
TRBV7-7,TRBJ2-2,TRBD2,once,TGTGCCAGCAGCCCTCCTCTGACTAGCGGGACCACCGGGGAGCTGTTTTTT,CASSPPLTSGTTGELFF
TRBV4-3,TRBJ2-3,TRBD2,NA,TGCGCCAGCAGCCAAGATCTCGGAGCGGGGGTTCCAGATACGCAGTATTTT,CASSQDLGAGVPDTQYF
TRBV30,TRBJ1-2,NA,NA,TGTGCCTGGAAGTTGGGGGGCTACACCTTC,CAWKLGGYTF
TRBV5-1,TRBJ2-2,TRBD1,NA,TGCGCCAGCAGCCGCGAAAGGGCAGGGGGCACCGGGGAGCTGTTTTTT,CASSRERAGGTGELFF
TRBV18,TRBJ1-1,NA,NA,TGTGCCAGCTCACCTACCATGAACACTGAAGCTTTCTTT,CASSPTMNTEAFF
TRBV15,TRBJ1-1,TRBD1,NA,TGTGCCATCGGACAGGGAGTCACTGAAGCTTTCTTT,CAIGQGVTEAFF
TRBV4-1,TRBJ1-1,NA,once,TGCGCCAGCAGCCAAGAAGCAGGGAACACTGAAGCTTTCTTT,CASSQEAGNTEAFF
TRBV5-4,TRBJ1-5,TRBD1,NA,TGTGCCAGCAGCATCCAGGGGGCTCAGGATAGCAATCAGCCCCAGCATTTT,CASSIQGAQDSNQPQHF
TRBV14,TRBJ1-2,NA,NA,TGTGCCAGCAGCCCCCCCGGGACTTCCTATGGCTACACCTTC,CASSPPGTSYGYTF
TRBV7-8,TRBJ2-6,NA,NA,TGTGCCAGCAGATTGTCTGGGGCCAACGTCCTGACTTTC,CASRLSGANVLTF
TRBV7-2,TRBJ2-7,NA,NA,TGTGCCAGCAGCTTAGATTCGTCGGGGCTCTACGAGCAGTACTTC,CASSLDSSGLYEQYF
TRBV7-2,TRBJ1-4,NA,NA,TGTGCCAGCAGCGCCATGGGAGTCAGAAATGAAAAACTGTTTTTT,CASSAMGVRNEKLFF
TRBV4-1,TRBJ1-1,NA,NA,TGCGCCAGCAGCCAAGATGGGTTGACAGGTGAAGCTTTCTTT,CASSQDGLTGEAFF
TRBV4-2,TRBJ1-5,NA,NA,TGTGCCAGCAGCCAAGATAATCTCGACAGTGCAAGGCCTCAGCCCCAGCATTTT,CASSQDNLDSARPQPQHF
TRBV4-3,TRBJ1-3,NA,NA,TGCGCCAGCAGCCAAGAAGGTTTACCATACTCTGGAAACACCATATATTTT,CASSQEGLPYSGNTIYF
TRBV14,TRBJ2-2,NA,NA,TGTGCCAGCAGCCCCACCTGGGGGACGGCCAAGCGACAGAACACCGGGGAGCTGTTTTTT,CASSPTWGTAKRQNTGELFF
TRBV7-8,TRBJ1-1,NA,once,TGTGCCAGCAGCTGGGGGTATAACACTGAAGCTTTCTTT,CASSWGYNTEAFF
TRBV6-2/TRBV6-3,TRBJ1-4,TRBD1,NA,TGTGCCAGCAGCAGCGACAGGGCGATCGGTAATGAAAAACTGTTTTTT,CASSSDRAIGNEKLFF
TRBV7-9,TRBJ2-1,NA,few,TGTGCCAGCAGCTTAGTTAGGGACACCTACAATGAGCAGTTCTTC,CASSLVRDTYNEQFF
TRBV3-1/TRBV3-2,TRBJ1-4,NA,many,TGTGCCAGCAGCCCTCCGCCACTTCCAGGGGAAAAACTGTTTTTT,CASSPPPLPGEKLFF
TRBV6-5,TRBJ2-6,NA,NA,TGTGCCAGCAGTTACGGCGGGGTCTCTGGGGCCAACGTCCTGACTTTC,CASSYGGVSGANVLTF
TRBV7-9,TRBJ2-2,TRBD2,NA,TGTGCCAGCAGCTCCCGTGGGACTAGCGGGAGCGAGAACACCGGGGAGCTGTTTTTT,CASSSRGTSGSENTGELFF